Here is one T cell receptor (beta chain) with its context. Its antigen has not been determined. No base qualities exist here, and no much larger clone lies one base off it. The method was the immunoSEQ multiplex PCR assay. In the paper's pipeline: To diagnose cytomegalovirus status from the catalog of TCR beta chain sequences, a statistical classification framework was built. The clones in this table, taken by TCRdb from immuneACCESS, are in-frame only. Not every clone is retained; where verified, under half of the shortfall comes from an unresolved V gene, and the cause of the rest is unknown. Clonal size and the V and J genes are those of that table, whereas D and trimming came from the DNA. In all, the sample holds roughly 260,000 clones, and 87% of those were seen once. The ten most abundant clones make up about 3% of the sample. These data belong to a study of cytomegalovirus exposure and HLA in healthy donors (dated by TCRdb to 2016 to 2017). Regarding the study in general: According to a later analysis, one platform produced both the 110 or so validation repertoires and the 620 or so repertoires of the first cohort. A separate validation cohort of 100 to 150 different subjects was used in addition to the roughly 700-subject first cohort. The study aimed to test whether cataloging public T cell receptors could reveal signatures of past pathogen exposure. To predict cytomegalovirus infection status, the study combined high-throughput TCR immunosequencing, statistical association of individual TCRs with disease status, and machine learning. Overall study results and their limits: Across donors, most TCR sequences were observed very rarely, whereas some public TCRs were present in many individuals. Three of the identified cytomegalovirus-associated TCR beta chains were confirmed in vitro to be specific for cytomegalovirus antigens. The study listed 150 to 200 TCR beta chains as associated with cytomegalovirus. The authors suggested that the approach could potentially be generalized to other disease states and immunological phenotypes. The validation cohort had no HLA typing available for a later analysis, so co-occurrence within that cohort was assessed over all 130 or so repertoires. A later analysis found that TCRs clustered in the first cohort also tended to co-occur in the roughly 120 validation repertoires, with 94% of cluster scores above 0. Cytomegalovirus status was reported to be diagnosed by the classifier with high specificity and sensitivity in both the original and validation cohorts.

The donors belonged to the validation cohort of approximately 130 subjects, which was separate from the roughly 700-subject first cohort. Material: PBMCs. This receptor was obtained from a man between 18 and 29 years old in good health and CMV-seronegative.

CDR3 region: CASSLRTGANEQFF. The DNA is TGCGCCAGCAGCCTTAGGACAGGGGCCAATGAGCAGTTCTTC. The sequence is built from TRBV5-1 and TRBJ2-1, and TRBD1 aligns with 9 junction nucleotides. After removal of 4 bases from V and 6 bases from J, the junction retains 5 bases not matched to a gene. The CDR3 runs 14 amino acids, cysteine and phenylalanine included. The only DNA kept is the CDR3, 42 bases in frame from the first base. CDR1 SGHRS and CDR2 YFSETQ were looked up in the germline V gene.